The 15 T cell receptor beta chains below come from one sample, sequenced in a study of T cell repertoires in cytomegalovirus infection. TCRdb fed the reads into MiXCR, producing one record per CDR3 protein. The sample carries some 150,000 distinct CDR3 sequences, 20% to 25% recorded once. The sequencing input was PBMCs. All receptors come from a human donor in good health (CMV status not recorded). Some clones in this sample may be carry-over from other donors' samples.

Only a few counts were recorded for this clonotype. The rearrangement links TRBV28 to TRBJ2-3; 12 bases align to TRBD2. This CDR3 contains 14 residues. The germline V gene encodes CDR1 MDHEN and CDR2 SYDVKM. V dropped 6 bases and J dropped 9; count of bases not matched to a gene: 7. CDR3 protein: CASRSSGRAGTQYF. The CDR3 nucleotides read TGTGCCAGCAGGTCTAGCGGGAGGGCCGGGACGCAGTATTTT.

This clonotype was recorded many times. The V gene is TRBV7-8, the J gene TRBJ1-2, with TRBD1 matching 10 bases. This CDR3 is 15 amino acids long. In germline, CDR1 is SGHVS, CDR2 FQNEAQ. V lost 5 bases and J lost 3; bases outside the gene matches: 6. In nucleotides, the CDR3 is TGTGCCAGCAGCCCATCGGACAGGGGGGACTATGGCTACACCTTC. Protein product: CASSPSDRGDYGYTF.

V gene TRBV28 combines with J gene TRBJ2-1, with unresolved D. CDR3 length: 12 amino acids. Germline CDR1 MDHEN, CDR2 SYDVKM. V was pared by 4 bases and J by 9 bases, with 10 bases between. For the CDR3, the DNA is TGTGCCAGCAGTTCCCAGCCGGGTGAGCAGTTCTTC. Translated: CASSSQPGEQFF.

The genes are TRBV20-1 and TRBJ1-2, with 9 nucleotides matching TRBD1. The V gene end was trimmed by 2 bases and the J gene end by 7 bases; junction bases not matched to a gene: 11. The CDR3 loop spans 15 amino acids. CDR1 and CDR2 from the germline V gene are DFQATT and SNEGSKA (reference sequence). The CDR3 loop is CSARPNRGLDGGYTF. The CDR3 nucleotides read TGCAGTGCTAGACCTAACAGGGGGCTAGATGGTGGCTACACCTTC.

The V and J genes are TRBV12-3 or TRBV12-4 and TRBJ2-3; the D is unclear. V was pared by 5 bases and J by 3 bases, with 6 bases between. CDR3 length equals 12 residues. This CDR3 is CASSPQTDTQYF. The CDR3 DNA reads TGTGCCAGCAGTCCGCAGACAGATACGCAGTATTTT.

This clonotype was detected only a few times. V is TRBV7-8 and J is TRBJ1-1, with 9 bases lining up with TRBD1. Per germline, CDR1 SGHVS and CDR2 FQNEAQ. J was trimmed by 10 bases and V by 2 bases; bases with no gene match: 5. This CDR3 comprises 13 residues. The CDR3 is CASSLTDRGRAFF. DNA for the CDR3: TGTGCCAGCAGCTTAACGGACAGGGGCCGAGCTTTCTTT.

This rearrangement joins TRBV30 to TRBJ1-1; a weak D match, TRBD1 (5 bases). CDR1 is GTSNPN, CDR2 SVGIG, per germline (reference sequence). Trimming removed 1 base from V and 8 bases from J, with 14 bases in between. The CDR3 is 13 residues long. CDR3 amino acids: CAWSALGTSEAFF. In DNA form, the CDR3 reads TGTGCCTGGAGTGCCCTTGGGACTTCGGAAGCTTTCTTT.

The chain uses TRBV28 and TRBJ1-3, with 7 bases that match TRBD1. CDR3 length: 15 amino acids. Losses at the gene ends were 7 bases for V and 3 bases for J; bases not matched to a gene: 9. The V gene's germline CDR1 is MDHEN and CDR2 SYDVKM. This CDR3 reads CASTTGGGGGNTIYF. DNA for the CDR3: TGTGCCAGCACCACTGGAGGGGGCGGTGGAAACACCATATATTTT.

In its sample, this clonotype was seen a few times. This chain joins TRBV28 and TRBJ1-5; D uncertain. This CDR3 comprises 17 residues. Germline V lookup: CDR1 MDHEN, CDR2 SYDVKM. With 5 bases removed from V and 0 bases from J, the gap between germline ends came to 17 bases. The CDR3: CASSTYQALDSNQPQHF. The CDR3 DNA reads TGTGCCAGCAGTACCTATCAGGCCCTAGATAGCAATCAGCCCCAGCATTTT. Supplemented by reference TRBV28 and TRBJ1-5, the full variable domain reads DVKVTQSSRYLVKRTGEKVFLECVQDMDHENMFWYRQDPGLGLRLIYFSYDVKMKEKGDIPEGYSVSREKKERFSLILESASTNQTSMYLCASSTYQALDSNQPQHFGDGTRLSIL.

V usage is TRBV18 and J usage is TRBJ1-6, with D maybe TRBD1 (5 bases). Looked up from germline, CDR1 is KGHSH and CDR2 is LQKENI. Trimming stripped 2 bases from V and 7 bases from J, with 9 bases between. The CDR3 is made up of 14 amino acids. CDR3 sequence (DNA): TGTGCCAGCTCACCAAATAACAGGAATTCACCCCTCCACTTT. Encoded protein: CASSPNNRNSPLHF.

V is TRBV30 and J is TRBJ1-2, with 9 bases identical to TRBD1. The CDR3 spans 14 residues. Germline CDR1 reads GTSNPN; CDR2 reads SVGIG (reference sequence). V dropped 4 bases and J dropped 8; count of bases not matched to a gene: 11. The CDR3 is CAWTPRTGVVGYTF. The DNA for the CDR3 is TGTGCCTGGACCCCCCGGACAGGGGTTGTCGGCTACACCTTC.

This clonotype has a count of ten or more. The V gene is TRBV30, the J gene TRBJ2-1, with D perhaps assigned TRBD1 or TRBD2 (5 bases each). Germline loops: CDR1 GTSNPN, CDR2 SVGIG (reference sequence). Trimming removed 0 bases from V and 4 bases from J, with 16 bases in between. The length of the CDR3 is 16 residues. This CDR3 is CAWSVRDHLRYNEQFF. CDR3 bases: TGTGCCTGGAGTGTACGGGACCATCTTAGGTACAATGAGCAGTTCTTC.

The J gene is TRBJ2-7, the V gene TRBV7-6, with 12 bases fitting TRBD2. The CDR3 is 16 residues long. After removal of 5 bases from V and 2 bases from J, the junction contained 7 bases not matched to a gene. Germline CDR1 is SGHVS and CDR2 is FNYEAQ. The CDR3 DNA sequence: TGTGCCAGCAGCCCCCGACTAGCGGGAGATGCCTACGAGCAGTACTTC. This sequence encodes CASSPRLAGDAYEQYF.

A few counts support this clonotype. V gene TRBV29-1 combines with J gene TRBJ2-5; TRBD1 matches at 10 bases. Germline-derived CDR1 and CDR2 are SQVTM and ANQGSEA. Trimming removed 0 bases from V and 9 bases from J; junction bases left unmatched: 13. CDR3 length: 16 residues. CDR3 loop: CSVEDQGQGGPMAQYF. CDR3 DNA sequence: TGCAGCGTTGAAGACCAAGGACAGGGGGGACCTATGGCCCAGTACTTC.

The chain carries TRBV13 and TRBJ2-3; TRBD2 is a possible D gene (6 bases). From germline, CDR1 is PRHDT and CDR2 FYEKMQ (reference sequence). CDR3 length equals 14 residues. V lost 2 bases and J 5 bases, leaving 11 bases between the germline ends. Here the CDR3 reads CASSLIRGGDTQYF. The CDR3 region has the DNA TGTGCCAGCAGCTTAATCCGGGGAGGAGATACGCAGTATTTT.